This T cell receptor beta chain originates from a study of blood T cells in healthy people across ages. A second PCR of roughly 6 to 12 cycles used a sample-barcoded 5' primer and a J-beta primer mix. TCRdb redid the calling of the 5' RACE reads with MiXCR, one entry per CDR3 protein. The table has approximately 1,100,000 distinct CDR3 sequences, under 45% seen once; the top ten hold 15% to 20%. This clonotype was counted a single time. Deletions cut 2 bases from V and 4 bases from J, with 17 bases between. Germline CDR1 is MDHEN and CDR2 is SYDVKM. The CDR3 has 16 amino acids. The chain carries TRBV28 and TRBJ1-1; maybe TRBD1 (5 bases). This sequence was found in a woman aged 55-69 years in good health. The specimen sequenced was blood. CDR3 in DNA: TGTGCCAGCAGTTTAGTCGCAGGGAGGGCTCGCACTGAAGCTTTCTTT. Translated: CASSLVAGRARTEAFF.